These 21 T cell receptor beta chains were sequenced from one sample in a study of T cells in localized non-small cell lung cancer. Measured with immunoSEQ multiplex PCR; TCRdb has only the in-frame clones, and not every one. The table includes roughly 38,000 clones, 86% detected once. The sequencing here drew on peripheral blood mononuclear cells, taken before any cancer treatment. All receptors come from a male donor at least 60 years old with stage II lung adenocarcinoma.

J is TRBJ2-7 and V is TRBV28; 9 bases fit TRBD1. The CDR3 consists of 13 residues. The V gene's germline CDR1 is MDHEN and CDR2 SYDVKM. J lost 5 bases, V lost 6 bases, and 5 bases had no gene match. The CDR3 sequence is CASRRDRADEQYF. The CDR3 DNA reads as TGTGCCAGCAGAAGGGACAGGGCCGACGAGCAGTACTTC.

The chain carries TRBV13 and TRBJ1-2; maybe TRBD1 (5 bases). Germline CDR1 reads PRHDT; CDR2 reads FYEKMQ (reference sequence). V lost 0 bases and J lost 4, with 12 bases in between. The CDR3 runs to 15 residues. The CDR3 nucleotides are TGTGCCAGCAGCTTAGGGCGGTCGGACACCTATGGCTACACCTTC. Translating gives CASSLGRSDTYGYTF.

The chain employs TRBV6-5 and TRBJ2-7; D is unclear. V was cut by 5 bases and J by 0 bases, with 11 bases left in between. Germline V CDR1 and CDR2: MNHEY, SVGAGI. This CDR3 is built from 14 residues. This CDR3 reads CASSPPWPSYEQYF. Here the CDR3 DNA reads TGTGCCAGCAGTCCCCCCTGGCCCTCCTACGAGCAGTACTTC.

The chain uses TRBV30 and TRBJ1-1; D unclear. The CDR3 runs to 10 residues. Germline V gene sequence: CDR1 GTSNPN, CDR2 SVGIG (reference sequence). V lost 8 bases and J lost 6, with 10 bases in between. CDR3: CANGSPEAFF. CDR3 DNA: TGTGCCAACGGGAGCCCTGAAGCTTTCTTT.

This clone was seen a handful of times. The chain combines TRBV20-1 with TRBJ1-1; D gene uncertain. Germline loops: CDR1 DFQATT, CDR2 SNEGSKA (reference sequence). The CDR3 is 11 residues long. V was cut by 3 bases and J by 6 bases, with 8 bases left in between. CDR3 coding DNA: TGCAGTGCTAGTAGGAGACCTGAAGCTTTCTTT. It yields the protein CSASRRPEAFF.

The chain links TRBV2 to TRBJ2-1; perhaps TRBD2 as D (5 bases). The germline V gene encodes CDR1 SNHLY and CDR2 FYNNEI. With 10 bases removed from V and 0 bases from J, the gap between germline ends came to 13 bases. The CDR3 loop spans 14 amino acids. This CDR3 reads CATSSGNSYNEQFF. The CDR3 region has the DNA TGTGCCACTTCGAGCGGAAACTCCTACAATGAGCAGTTCTTC.

This clone was counted once. The chain has TRBV10-3 and TRBJ2-1; the match to TRBD2 covers 11 bases. There are 15 residues in the CDR3. Per the germline V gene, CDR1 is ENHRY and CDR2 is SYGVKD. Trimming cost V 6 bases and J 2 bases; bases outside gene matches: 3. CDR3 DNA: TGTGCCATCAGCCAGACTAGCGGGACCTACAATGAGCAGTTCTTC. Translated, it gives CAISQTSGTYNEQFF.

V usage is TRBV19 and J usage is TRBJ1-5, with 7 nucleotides matching TRBD1. The CDR3 length is 15 residues. V was pared by 6 bases and J by 6 bases, with 11 bases of the junction left unmatched. Germline assignment: CDR1 LNHDA and CDR2 SQIVND (reference sequence). The CDR3 DNA reads TGTGCCAGTAGGGCCGACAGGGAGGCTAGTCAGCCCCAGCATTTT. Translation: CASRADREASQPQHF.

This chain links TRBV25-1 with TRBJ2-5; TRBD2 is a possible D gene (6 bases). Germline V gene data show CDR1 as MGHDK and CDR2 as SYGVNS. CDR3 size: 14 residues. The V and J ends lost 1 base and 5 bases respectively, with 11 bases between them. CDR3 sequence reads: CASSESGVEETQYF. The CDR3 nucleotides read TGTGCCAGCAGTGAATCGGGGGTGGAGGAGACCCAGTACTTC.

The rearrangement uses TRBV19 and TRBJ1-5, with D unresolved. The CDR3 totals 12 residues. V dropped 5 bases and J dropped 5 bases, with 7 bases sitting between them. CDR1 and CDR2 (germline): LNHDA, SQIVND (reference sequence). The CDR3: CASSYTDQPQHF. CDR3 nucleotide sequence: TGTGCCAGTAGTTACACTGATCAGCCCCAGCATTTT. The full variable domain, its missing parts supplied by reference TRBV19 and TRBJ1-5, is DGGITQSPKYLFRKEGQNVTLSCEQNLNHDAMYWYRQDPGQGLRLIYYSQIVNDFQKGDIAEGYSVSREKKESFPLTVTSAQKNPTAFYLCASSYTDQPQHFGDGTRLSIL.

The chain joins TRBV15 to TRBJ1-1, with D perhaps matching TRBD1 (5 bases). The CDR3 is 15 amino acids. Germline CDR1 reads LNHNV; CDR2 reads YYDKDF (reference sequence). Trimming removed 3 bases at V and 6 bases at J, with 17 bases between. The CDR3 protein is CATSSQTRESAEAFF. In DNA, the CDR3 is TGTGCCACCAGCAGTCAAACCAGGGAGTCTGCTGAAGCTTTCTTT.

The rearrangement joins TRBV19 to TRBJ2-5; 7 bases agree with TRBD1. The CDR3 is made up of 14 amino acids. Germline V gives CDR1 LNHDA, CDR2 SQIVND (reference sequence). Trimming at V came to 6 bases and at J to 2 bases, leaving 6 bases not matched to a gene. For the CDR3, the DNA is TGTGCCAGTAGGGACAGGAAAATTCAAGAGACCCAGTACTTC. Its protein is CASRDRKIQETQYF.

V gene TRBV19 combines with J gene TRBJ2-5; the match to TRBD1 covers 7 bases. This CDR3 has 14 amino acids. CDR1 and CDR2 (germline): LNHDA, SQIVND (reference sequence). V was pared by 6 bases and J by 4 bases, with 8 bases of the junction left unmatched. The CDR3 bases are TGTGCCAGTAGGATCACAGGGGTAGCAGAGACCCAGTACTTC. It codes for CASRITGVAETQYF.

The J gene is TRBJ1-5, the V gene TRBV2; 9 bases line up with TRBD1. V was clipped by 5 bases and J by 7 bases; unmatched bases: 9. Per the germline V gene, CDR1 is SNHLY and CDR2 is FYNNEI. CDR3 length equals 15 residues. The CDR3 protein is CASSREDRGTQPQHF. The CDR3 nucleotides read TGTGCCAGCAGTCGAGAAGACAGGGGGACGCAGCCCCAGCATTTT. Using reference TRBV2 and TRBJ1-5 for the parts outside the CDR3, the full variable domain is EPEVTQTPSHQVTQMGQEVILRCVPISNHLYFYWYRQILGQKVEFLVSFYNNEISEKSEIFDDQFSVERPDGSNFTLKIRSTKLEDSAMYFCASSREDRGTQPQHFGDGTRLSIL.

The rearrangement joins TRBV5-5 to TRBJ1-2; D call uncertain. This CDR3 region has 11 residues. V was trimmed by 4 bases and J by 8 bases, leaving 9 bases between them. Germline-derived CDR1 and CDR2 are SGHKS and YYEKEE (reference sequence). CDR3 DNA sequence: TGTGCCAGCAGCCAGAACGCGGGCTACACCTTC. This encodes CASSQNAGYTF. Full variable domain (outside the CDR3, taken from reference TRBV5-5 and TRBJ1-2): DAGVTQSPTHLIKTRGQQVTLRCSPISGHKSVSWYQQVLGQGPQFIFQYYEKEERGRGNFPDRFSARQFPNYSSELNVNALLLGDSALYLCASSQNAGYTFGSGTRLTVV.

V gene TRBV28 combines with J gene TRBJ1-2, with D possibly TRBD1 on 6 matching bases. Germline V gene data show CDR1 as MDHEN and CDR2 as SYDVKM. This CDR3 region has 16 residues. V lost 1 base, J lost 4 bases, and 16 bases lay in between. The CDR3 region has the DNA TGTGCCAGCAGTTTATCATCCAGGGGCCAAGGCTATGGCTACACCTTC. This codes for CASSLSSRGQGYGYTF.

This chain links TRBV6-1 with TRBJ1-6; TRBD1 matches 9 bases. Unmatched junction bases numbered 7, after V lost 4 bases and J lost 9 bases. The length of the CDR3 is 15 residues. In germline, CDR1 is MNHNS, CDR2 SASEGT. CDR3 bases: TGTGCCAGCAGTGCACAGGGGGCGCCGAGTTCACCCCTCCACTTT. Translating it yields CASSAQGAPSSPLHF.

There are a few counts of this clone. The chain uses TRBV4-3 and TRBJ2-7; TRBD2 matches 7 bases. Germline lookup yields CDR1 LGHNA and CDR2 YSLEER. With 0 bases clipped from V and 3 bases from J, the junction kept 2 bases outside the gene matches. The CDR3 totals 14 residues. The CDR3 sequence: CASSQEGGVYEQYF. CDR3 bases: TGCGCCAGCAGCCAAGAGGGGGGGGTCTACGAGCAGTACTTC.

The chain recombines TRBV9 with TRBJ1-5; no clear D. In germline, CDR1 is SGDLS, CDR2 YYNGEE. The CDR3 length is 17 residues. V gave up 0 bases and J gave up 3 bases, with 16 bases separating them. The CDR3 nucleotides are TGTGCCAGCAGCGTAGCTACCAGGATACTGCTCAATCAGCCCCAGCATTTT. Amino acid sequence: CASSVATRILLNQPQHF.

This clone was seen more than once but under ten times. V is TRBV19 and J is TRBJ1-2; D is ambiguous. The CDR3 contains 15 residues. CDR1 is LNHDA, CDR2 SQIVND, per germline (reference sequence). The V and J ends lost 3 bases and 3 bases respectively, with 14 bases between them. The CDR3 here is CASSMIEDAHYGYTF. DNA of the CDR3: TGTGCCAGTAGTATGATTGAGGATGCCCACTATGGCTACACCTTC.

The rearrangement uses TRBV29-1 and TRBJ1-4; no definite D call. V was clipped by 3 bases and J by 8 bases, with 7 bases between them. CDR1 is SQVTM, CDR2 ANQGSEA, per germline. The CDR3 has 11 residues. CDR3 in amino acids: CSVDSGEKLFF. The CDR3 DNA is TGCAGCGTTGACAGTGGGGAAAAACTGTTTTTT.